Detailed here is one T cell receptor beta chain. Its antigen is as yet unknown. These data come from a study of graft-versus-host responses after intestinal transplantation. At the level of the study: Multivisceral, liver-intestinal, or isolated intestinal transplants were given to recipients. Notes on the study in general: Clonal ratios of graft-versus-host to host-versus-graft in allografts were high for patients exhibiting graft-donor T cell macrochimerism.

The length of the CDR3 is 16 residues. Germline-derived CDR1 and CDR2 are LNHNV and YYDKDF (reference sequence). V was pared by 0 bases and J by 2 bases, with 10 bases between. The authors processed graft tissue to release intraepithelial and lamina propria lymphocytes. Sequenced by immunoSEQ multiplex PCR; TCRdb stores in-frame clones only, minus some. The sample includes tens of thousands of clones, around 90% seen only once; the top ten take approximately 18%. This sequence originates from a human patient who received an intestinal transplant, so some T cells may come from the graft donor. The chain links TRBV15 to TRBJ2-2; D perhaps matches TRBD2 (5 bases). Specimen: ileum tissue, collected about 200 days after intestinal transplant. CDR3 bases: TGTGCCACCAGCAGAGATGGGAGTGGTAACACCGGGGAGCTGTTTTTT. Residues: CATSRDGSGNTGELFF.